This T cell receptor (beta chain) was found in a study of shared clonotypes between healthy human individuals. Study conclusions and caveats: Non-shared clonotypes displayed generation probabilities falling below those of clonotypes present in all four donors. Estimated richness values were generally larger in naive subsets than in memory subsets. Some naive CD4 clonotypes, around 4.9%, turned up in common across four donors.

In the case of this clone: What it binds is unknown.

There are 14 residues in the CDR3. The V segment lost 1 base and the J segment 6 bases; nucleotides outside the gene matches: 3. CDR1 SQVTM and CDR2 ANQGSEA come from the germline V gene. Naive CD8 cells lacked CD45RO and underwent positive selection for CCR7, leaving out terminally differentiated effector memory CD45RA+ cells. Profiled with immunoSEQ multiplex PCR; TCRdb holds only in-frame clones, not every one. Seen here are fewer than 700,000 clones, about 95% observed once, and the top ten hold about 0.11%. The sequence derives from a woman in her 30s in good health. The source material was naive CD8+ T cells sorted from blood. The chain employs TRBV29-1 and TRBJ2-7, with 13 bases matching TRBD2. The CDR3 DNA reads TGCAGCGTTGAAGCCGGACTAGCGGGAGCCGAGCAGTACTTC. Amino acid sequence: CSVEAGLAGAEQYF.